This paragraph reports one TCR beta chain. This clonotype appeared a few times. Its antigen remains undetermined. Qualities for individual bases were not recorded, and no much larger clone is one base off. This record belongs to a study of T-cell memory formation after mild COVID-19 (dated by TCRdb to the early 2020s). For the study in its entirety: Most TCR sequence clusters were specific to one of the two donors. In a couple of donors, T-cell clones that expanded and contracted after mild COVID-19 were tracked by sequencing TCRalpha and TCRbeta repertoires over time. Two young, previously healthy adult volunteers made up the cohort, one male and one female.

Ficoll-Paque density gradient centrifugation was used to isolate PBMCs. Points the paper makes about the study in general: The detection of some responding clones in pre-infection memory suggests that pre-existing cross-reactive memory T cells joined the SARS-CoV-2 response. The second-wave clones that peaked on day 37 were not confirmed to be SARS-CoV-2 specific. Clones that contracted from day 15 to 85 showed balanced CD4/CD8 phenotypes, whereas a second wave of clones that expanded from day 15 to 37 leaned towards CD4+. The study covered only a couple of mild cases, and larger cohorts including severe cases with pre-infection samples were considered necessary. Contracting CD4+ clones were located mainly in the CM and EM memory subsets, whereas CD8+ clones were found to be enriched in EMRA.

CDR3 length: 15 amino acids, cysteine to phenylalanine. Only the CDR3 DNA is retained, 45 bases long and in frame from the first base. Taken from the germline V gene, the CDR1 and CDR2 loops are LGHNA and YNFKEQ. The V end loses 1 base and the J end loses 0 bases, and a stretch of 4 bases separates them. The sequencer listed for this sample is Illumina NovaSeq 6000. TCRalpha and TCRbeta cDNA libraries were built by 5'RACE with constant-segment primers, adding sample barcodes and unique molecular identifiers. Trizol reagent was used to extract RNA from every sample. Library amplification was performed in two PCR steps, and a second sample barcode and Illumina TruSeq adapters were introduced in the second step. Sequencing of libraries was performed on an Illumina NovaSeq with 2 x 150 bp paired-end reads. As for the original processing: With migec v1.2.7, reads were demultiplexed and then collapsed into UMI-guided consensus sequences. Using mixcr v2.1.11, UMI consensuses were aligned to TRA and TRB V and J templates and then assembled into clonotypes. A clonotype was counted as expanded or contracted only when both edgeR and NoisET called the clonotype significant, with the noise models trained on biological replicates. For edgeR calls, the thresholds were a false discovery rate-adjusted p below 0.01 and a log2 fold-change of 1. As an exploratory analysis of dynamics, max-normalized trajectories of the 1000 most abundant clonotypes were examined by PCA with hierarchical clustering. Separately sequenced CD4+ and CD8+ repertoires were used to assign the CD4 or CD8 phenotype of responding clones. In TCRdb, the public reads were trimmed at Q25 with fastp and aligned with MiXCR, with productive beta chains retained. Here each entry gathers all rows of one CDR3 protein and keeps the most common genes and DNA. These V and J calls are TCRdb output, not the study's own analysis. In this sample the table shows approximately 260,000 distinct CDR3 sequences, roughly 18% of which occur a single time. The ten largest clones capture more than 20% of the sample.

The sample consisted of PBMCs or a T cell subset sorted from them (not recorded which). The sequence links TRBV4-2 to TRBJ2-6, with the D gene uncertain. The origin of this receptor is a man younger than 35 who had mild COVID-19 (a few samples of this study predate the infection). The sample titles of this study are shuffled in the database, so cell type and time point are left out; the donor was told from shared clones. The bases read TGTGCCAGCAGCCAAGGTTTCTCTGGGGCCAACGTCCTGACTTTC. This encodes CASSQGFSGANVLTF.